These 15 T cell receptor beta chains share one sample of origin, sequenced in a study of metastatic and nonmetastatic thyroid tumors. TCRdb re-called clones from the PCR reads using MiXCR. The data contain roughly 15,000 clones, less than 30% of them singletons. Prior to thyroid surgery, none of the patients had received any treatment. The sequencing sample was made of tumor tissue. Receptors originate from a male donor with papillary thyroid cancer or a benign thyroid nodule (not recorded which). Some clones in this sample may be carry-over from other donors' samples.

By frequency in the sample, this clone is large (0.1 to 1%). J is TRBJ2-7 and V is TRBV5-8; D ambiguous. V lost 3 bases and J lost 7, with 2 bases in between. The CDR3 is 9 residues long. Germline values: CDR1 SGHTS, CDR2 YDEGEE. This CDR3 reads CASSYEQYF. DNA of the CDR3: TGTGCCAGCAGCTATGAGCAGTACTTC.

This clone is medium-sized in the sample. J is TRBJ1-1 and V is TRBV6-5, with unresolved D. V lost 2 bases and J 2 bases, leaving 12 bases between the germline ends. The germline V gene has CDR1 MNHEY and CDR2 SVGAGI. The CDR3 has 15 residues. The CDR3, as DNA: TGTGCCAGCAGTTACCAGGCAGGACCAAACACTGAAGCTTTCTTT. Its protein product is CASSYQAGPNTEAFF.

This clone was picked up one time. A much more abundant neighbour one base away suggests this may be a read error. The rearrangement uses TRBV18 and TRBJ2-3; no reliable D call. CDR1 is KGHSH and CDR2 is LQKENI in the germline V gene. Between the trimmed V and J ends, which lost 6 bases and 1 base, there was a span of 17 bases. The CDR3 consists of 16 residues. The CDR3, as DNA: TGTGCCAGCTCTGAAGGTTGGATAGGCCGCACAGATACGCAGTATTTT. This translates into CASSEGWIGRTDTQYF.

The chain uses TRBV2 and TRBJ2-7; D is unresolved. This CDR3 contains 13 residues. V was trimmed by 6 bases and J by 6 bases, leaving 15 bases between them. CDR1 SNHLY and CDR2 FYNNEI come from the germline V gene. The CDR3 is CASSAPFRVEQYF. The CDR3 coding sequence is TGTGCCAGCAGCGCCCCATTCAGAGTCGAGCAGTACTTC. Full variable domain (remainder filled in from reference TRBV2 and TRBJ2-7): EPEVTQTPSHQVTQMGQEVILRCVPISNHLYFYWYRQILGQKVEFLVSFYNNEISEKSEIFDDQFSVERPDGSNFTLKIRSTKLEDSAMYFCASSAPFRVEQYFGPGTRLTVT.

Sample share makes this clone medium-sized. The V call is TRBV3-1, the J call TRBJ2-7; D ambiguous. The germline V and J ends were trimmed by 4 bases and 3 bases, with 13 bases remaining between them. The CDR3 runs 14 residues. Germline CDR1 is LGHDT and CDR2 is YNNKEL (reference sequence). As DNA, the CDR3 is TGTGCCAGCAGCCCTTCATGGGATTTCTACGAGCAGTACTTC. Translation: CASSPSWDFYEQYF.

This clone was detected a few times. The chain recombines TRBV29-1 with TRBJ2-7; tentative D call: TRBD2 (5 bases). V lost 4 bases and J lost 3, with 10 bases in between. The germline CDR1 and CDR2 sequences are SQVTM and ANQGSEA. The CDR3 contains 12 residues. The CDR3 reads CSVGSGNYEQYV. In DNA, the CDR3 is TGCAGCGTTGGGAGCGGAAACTACGAGCAGTACGTC.

This clone was observed a handful of times. The chain's CDR3 is CASSEARGRNGYTF. In nucleotides, the CDR3 is TGTGCCAGCAGTGAAGCCAGGGGGCGGAATGGCTACACCTTC. The gene calls are TRBV6-1 and TRBJ1-2; 8 positions match TRBD1. Trimming removed 0 bases from V and 6 bases from J; junction bases left unmatched: 3. The germline gives CDR1 MNHNS, CDR2 SASEGT. This CDR3 spans 14 amino acids.

Many counts were recorded for this clone. This chain connects TRBV5-6 to TRBJ2-3; TRBD1 agrees at 8 bases. The CDR3 consists of 15 residues. V gave up 2 bases and J gave up 2 bases; unmatched junction bases: 4. Looked up from germline, CDR1 is SGHDT and CDR2 is YYEEEE. DNA of the CDR3: TGTGCCAGCAGCTTAGGACAGGGACTCACAGATACGCAGTATTTT. It translates to CASSLGQGLTDTQYF.

This clone was observed a handful of times. The chain is built from TRBV6-1 and TRBJ1-1; no clear D. CDR3 length: 13 amino acids. Trimming took off 2 bases at V and 6 bases at J, with 10 bases between the two ends. Germline V gene lookup returns CDR1 MNHNS and CDR2 SASEGT. The CDR3 DNA sequence: TGTGCCAGCAGTGAACTGGGTAAGGCTGAAGCTTTCTTT. Translation gives CASSELGKAEAFF.

This clone was counted only a few times. CDR3 amino acids: CASSEWEQDTQYF. CDR3 sequence (DNA): TGTGCCAGCAGTGAGTGGGAGCAAGATACGCAGTATTTT. The rearrangement joins TRBV6-4 to TRBJ2-3; TRBD2 is a possible D gene (5 bases). Germline V CDR1 and CDR2: MRHNA, SNTAGT. The CDR3 covers 13 residues. The V end was cut by 3 bases, the J end by 5 bases, with 9 bases between.

This clone is judged medium-sized. The V and J genes are TRBV5-8 and TRBJ2-7; TRBD1 matches 7 bases. Per germline, CDR1 SGHTS and CDR2 YDEGEE. V shed 4 bases and J 2 bases; nucleotides not matched to a gene: 12. The CDR3 has 16 residues. CDR3: CASSSIGQALTYEQYF. CDR3 bases: TGTGCCAGCAGCAGTATAGGACAGGCCCTAACCTACGAGCAGTACTTC.

This clone was detected ten times or more. The CDR3, as DNA: TGTGCCAGCAGCGACCCGGGACAGGGGGCGGAAGAGCAGTACTTC. Protein product: CASSDPGQGAEEQYF. The chain joins TRBV9 to TRBJ2-7, with 12 nucleotides matching TRBD1. Trimming at V came to 3 bases and at J to 7 bases, leaving 8 bases not matched to a gene. The CDR3 runs 15 residues. The V gene's germline CDR1 is SGDLS and CDR2 YYNGEE.

This clone was counted at least ten times. V is TRBV29-1 and J is TRBJ2-2, with D possibly TRBD2 on 6 matching bases. CDR3 length: 13 residues. Deletions cut 3 bases from V and 5 bases from J, with 10 bases between. Germline V gene data show CDR1 as SQVTM and CDR2 as ANQGSEA. CDR3 bases: TGCAGCGTTGAGGGACTTGGAACCGGGGAGCTGTTTTTT. Translation: CSVEGLGTGELFF.

This clone was seen at least ten times. The V call is TRBV30, the J call TRBJ1-2; D is ambiguous. Between the trimmed V and J ends, which lost 3 bases and 7 bases, there was a span of 9 bases. Germline V gene sequence: CDR1 GTSNPN, CDR2 SVGIG (reference sequence). The CDR3 is 11 amino acids. CDR3 loop: CAWSRLSGYTF. Written as DNA, the CDR3 is TGTGCCTGGAGCAGGTTATCTGGCTACACCTTC.

This clone was seen a few times. V gene TRBV6-1 combines with J gene TRBJ2-7; D possibly corresponds to TRBD1 (6 bases). The V gene's germline CDR1 is MNHNS and CDR2 SASEGT. V was pared by 1 base and J by 3 bases, with 13 bases between. The CDR3 loop spans 15 amino acids. CDR3 bases: TGTGCCAGCAGTGAAGGGGGGACAAAGATCTACGAGCAGTACTTC. This encodes CASSEGGTKIYEQYF.